The 6 T cell receptor beta chains below were found in one sample sequenced in a study of tumor and adjacent non-tumor tissue in lung cancer. TCRbeta libraries were built with three rounds of nested PCR, modified from ARM-PCR. In TCRdb, the multiplex PCR reads were re-called with MiXCR into one record per CDR3 protein. The sample includes 100,000 to 120,000 distinct CDR3 sequences, over 75% of them seen just once. The template was RNA from unsorted bulk tissue. Sequenced input: lung tumor tissue. Receptor source: a man between 65 and 85 years old with non-small cell lung cancer.

The gene calls are TRBV6-5 and TRBJ1-5; unclear D gene. This CDR3 is 15 amino acids long. V lost 6 bases and J lost 3, with 15 bases in between. From germline, CDR1 is MNHEY and CDR2 SVGAGI. CDR3: CASSHTRYNNQPQHF. The CDR3 DNA follows: TGTGCCAGCAGCCATACAAGGTATAACAATCAGCCCCAGCATTTT.

In the case of this clonotype: A read error may explain this, as a much larger clone is one base away. The J gene is TRBJ1-5, the V gene TRBV6-1; tentatively, D is TRBD1 (5 bases). Germline V CDR1 and CDR2: MNHNS, SASEGT. V was clipped by 9 bases and J by 4 bases, with 16 bases between them. The CDR3 sequence is 14 residues long. The DNA of the CDR3 is TGTGCCAGTCACGACGAGGGGCTTAATCAGCCCCAGCATTTT. Protein sequence: CASHDEGLNQPQHF.

With regard to this clonotype: A read error may be the cause here, since a much bigger clone is one base away. This rearrangement joins TRBV20-1 to TRBJ1-5; unclear D gene. CDR1 DFQATT and CDR2 SNEGSKA come from the germline V gene (reference sequence). Trimming shortened V by 8 bases and J by 3 bases, and 14 bases separated the two germline ends. The length of the CDR3 is 13 residues. The DNA of the CDR3 is TGCAGTACTTTGGGGAGAGCCAATCAGCCCCAGCATTTT. This gives the protein CSTLGRANQPQHF.

In the case of this clonotype: The conserved closing phenylalanine or tryptophan is absent in this CDR3, likely reflecting a read error. This chain joins TRBV4-3 and TRBJ2-1, with 8 bases that match TRBD2. Per the germline V gene, CDR1 is LGHNA and CDR2 is YSLEER. The CDR3 spans 17 residues. CDR3 region: CVSSQGPAGAEYNEQFL. DNA for the CDR3: TGCGTCAGCAGCCAAGGCCCAGCGGGAGCTGAATACAATGAGCAGTTCTTA.

This clonotype was recorded many times. V gene TRBV11-2 combines with J gene TRBJ2-3; no clear D. Trimming pared 5 bases from V and 8 bases from J, leaving 17 bases between. Germline V lookup: CDR1 SGHAT, CDR2 FQNNGV. This CDR3 has 14 amino acids. The CDR3 is CASSHRTSTATQYF. CDR3 in DNA: TGTGCCAGCAGCCACCGGACCTCTACGGCTACGCAGTATTTT. Full variable domain (rest looked up from reference TRBV11-2 and TRBJ2-3): EAGVAQSPRYKIIEKRQSVAFWCNPISGHATLYWYQQILGQGPKLLIQFQNNGVVDDSQLPKDRFSAERLKGVDSTLKIQPAKLEDSAVYLCASSHRTSTATQYFGPGTRLTVL.

The rearrangement links TRBV11-1 to TRBJ2-7, with TRBD1 identical over 9 bases. The CDR3 contains 14 residues. CDR1 and CDR2 from the germline V gene are SGHAT and FQDESV (reference sequence). Trimming cost V 5 bases and J 7 bases; bases outside gene matches: 9. The CDR3 sequence is CASSTRDRAHEQYF. CDR3 nucleotide sequence: TGTGCCAGCAGCACCAGGGACAGGGCCCATGAGCAGTACTTC.